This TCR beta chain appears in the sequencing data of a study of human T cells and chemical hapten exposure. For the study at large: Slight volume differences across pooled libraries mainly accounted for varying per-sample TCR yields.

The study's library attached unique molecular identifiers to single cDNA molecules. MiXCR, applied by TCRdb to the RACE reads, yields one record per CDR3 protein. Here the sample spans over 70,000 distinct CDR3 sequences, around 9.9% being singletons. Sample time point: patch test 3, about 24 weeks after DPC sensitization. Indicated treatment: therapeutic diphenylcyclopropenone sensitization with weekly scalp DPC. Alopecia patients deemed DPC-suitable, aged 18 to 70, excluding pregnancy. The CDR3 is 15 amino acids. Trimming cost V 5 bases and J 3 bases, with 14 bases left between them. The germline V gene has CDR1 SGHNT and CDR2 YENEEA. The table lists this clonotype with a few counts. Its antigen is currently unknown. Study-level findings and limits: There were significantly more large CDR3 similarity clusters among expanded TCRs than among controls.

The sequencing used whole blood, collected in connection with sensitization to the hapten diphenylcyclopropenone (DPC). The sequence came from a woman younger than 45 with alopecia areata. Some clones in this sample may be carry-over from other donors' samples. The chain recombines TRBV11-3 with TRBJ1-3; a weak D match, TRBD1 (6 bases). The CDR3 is CASSQIGTLGNTIYF. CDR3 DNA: TGTGCCAGCAGCCAAATCGGGACACTTGGAAACACCATATATTTT.